Listed here is a single TCR beta chain. These data are taken from a study of blood T cell repertoires in COVID-19. TCRdb keeps only in-frame clones here, not all; method: immunoSEQ multiplex PCR. The sample includes hundreds of thousands of clones, more than 75% of them seen just once. CDR1 KGHSH and CDR2 LQKENI come from the germline V gene. V was clipped by 5 bases and J by 12 bases, with 19 bases between them. This CDR3 region has 13 residues. The specimen was peripheral blood. The sequence was collected from a man between 60 and 70 years old with acute or convalescent COVID-19. The chain joins TRBV18 to TRBJ1-2, with D perhaps TRBD1 (6 bases). As DNA, the CDR3 is TGTGCCAGCTCAACAGGCCCAGCGGGGGGCCACACCTTC. Amino acid sequence: CASSTGPAGGHTF.